The 29 T cell receptor beta chains below were found in one sample sequenced in a study of blood T cell repertoires in COVID-19 (dated by TCRdb to about 2020). Receptor amplification or capture employed the immunoSEQ multiplex PCR assay. TCRdb holds this immuneACCESS table with in-frame rearrangements only. Some clones are missing; in checked studies, unresolved V genes explain under half, and the rest has no known cause. The sample table lists about 200,000 clones, more than 70% of them with a count of one. The ten largest clonotypes hold about a sixth of the sample. Sequenced sample: peripheral blood. These TCRs come from a man aged 50 to 59 with COVID-19, enrolled during active disease.

This clone came up a few times. CDR3 sequence reads: CASSHSLDSVDYTF. The DNA of the CDR3 is TGTGCCAGCAGCCACTCTCTGGACAGTGTCGACTACACCTTC. This rearrangement joins TRBV4-2 to TRBJ1-2; D may be TRBD1 (6 bases). Germline assignment: CDR1 LGHNA and CDR2 YNFKEQ. Trimming shortened V by 3 bases and J by 10 bases, and 18 bases separated the two germline ends. The CDR3 runs to 14 residues.

This chain joins TRBV13 and TRBJ2-5; D unresolved. V lost 7 bases, J lost 1 base, and 7 bases lay in between. This CDR3 has 12 residues. The germline gives CDR1 PRHDT, CDR2 FYEKMQ (reference sequence). CDR3 coding DNA: TGTGCCAGCACACTCGGCCAAGAGACCCAGTACTTC. Translation gives CASTLGQETQYF.

The chain employs TRBV6-2 or TRBV6-3 and TRBJ2-3; possibly TRBD2 for D (5 bases). CDR1 and CDR2 from the germline V gene are MNHEY and SVGEGT. The CDR3 consists of 18 residues. Trimming took off 2 bases at V and 4 bases at J, with 22 bases between the two ends. CDR3 sequence reads: CASSYRSSGPWEPDTQYF. The CDR3 nucleotides are TGTGCCAGCAGTTACAGATCGAGCGGCCCATGGGAGCCAGATACGCAGTATTTT.

This clone has a single count. The chain is built from TRBV9 and TRBJ2-2; 10 bases fit TRBD2. Trimming took 2 bases from V and 1 from J; bases not matched to a gene: 2. CDR1 is SGDLS, CDR2 YYNGEE, per germline. The CDR3 runs 16 residues. The CDR3 coding sequence is TGTGCCAGCAGCGTGAGACTAGCGGGGAACACCGGGGAGCTGTTTTTT. Its translation is CASSVRLAGNTGELFF.

V gene TRBV15 combines with J gene TRBJ1-2; D might be TRBD1 (6 bases). Deletions cut 1 base from V and 7 bases from J, with 16 bases between. Germline values: CDR1 LNHNV, CDR2 YYDKDF (reference sequence). This CDR3 spans 15 amino acids. DNA for the CDR3: TGTGCCACCAGCAGAGGGACAGCCCCTGTGGGTGGCTACACCTTC. Its translation is CATSRGTAPVGGYTF.

The chain couples TRBV9 to TRBJ2-7; 12 bases are a match to TRBD2. This CDR3 has 15 amino acids. Per the germline V gene, CDR1 is SGDLS and CDR2 is YYNGEE. Trimming took 4 bases from V and 4 from J; bases not matched to a gene: 6. CDR3 in DNA: TGTGCCAGCAGCCCGGGGACTAGCGGGTTTTACGAGCAGTACTTC. Translation: CASSPGTSGFYEQYF.

The chain carries TRBV18 and TRBJ1-4, with 9 bases fitting TRBD1. The CDR3 runs to 16 residues. Germline V gene data show CDR1 as KGHSH and CDR2 as LQKENI. The trim removed 4 bases at V and 2 bases at J, leaving 5 bases unmatched. The CDR3 nucleotides are TGTGCCAGCTCACGGGGACAGGGCGCCACTAATGAAAAACTGTTTTTT. Translation: CASSRGQGATNEKLFF.

The CDR3 here is CASSAQGAHVGYTF. The CDR3 nucleotides read TGTGCCAGTAGTGCCCAGGGGGCGCATGTTGGCTACACCTTC. The chain employs TRBV19 and TRBJ1-2; 8 bases fit TRBD1. V dropped 5 bases and J dropped 7; count of bases not matched to a gene: 9. The CDR3 has 14 residues. The V gene's germline CDR1 is LNHDA and CDR2 SQIVND (reference sequence).

This clone has more than one count but fewer than ten. The rearrangement uses TRBV30 and TRBJ2-1; 9 nucleotides match TRBD1. The CDR3 runs to 13 residues. Germline V gene lookup returns CDR1 GTSNPN and CDR2 SVGIG (reference sequence). V lost 8 bases and J lost 5; bases outside the gene matches: 7. CDR3 sequence (DNA): TGTGCCGGGTTAAGGACAGGGGACAATGAGCAGTTCTTC. Encoded protein: CAGLRTGDNEQFF.

The CDR3 DNA reads TGTGCCAGCAGCTTATTGGCAGGGGTGGGCAATGAGCAGTTCTTC. Translating gives CASSLLAGVGNEQFF. The rearrangement links TRBV7-2 to TRBJ2-1; D is possibly TRBD1 (6 bases). Deletions cut 2 bases from V and 6 bases from J, with 14 bases between. The CDR3 sequence is 15 residues long. Germline CDR1 SGHTA, CDR2 FQGNSA.

The chain recombines TRBV29-1 with TRBJ2-3; D may be TRBD1 (6 bases). This CDR3 is 15 amino acids long. The ends were cut back, 1 base at V and 0 bases at J, with 11 bases in the middle. The germline V gene has CDR1 SQVTM and CDR2 ANQGSEA. CDR3 loop: CSVEGTEASTDTQYF. CDR3 nucleotides: TGCAGCGTTGAAGGGACAGAAGCTAGCACAGATACGCAGTATTTT.

This chain uses TRBV6-2 or TRBV6-3 with TRBJ2-7; D might be TRBD1 (6 bases). Trimming removed 2 bases at V and 4 bases at J, with 9 bases between. The CDR3 is 13 residues long. Germline V gene lookup returns CDR1 MNHEY and CDR2 SVGEGT. This CDR3 reads CASSYSQGYEQYF. The CDR3 coding sequence is TGTGCCAGCAGTTACAGTCAGGGGTACGAGCAGTACTTC.

This clone was found once. The chain carries TRBV9 and TRBJ2-7; weak D call: TRBD1 (6 bases). Trimming removed 3 bases at V and 0 bases at J, with 10 bases between. There are 14 residues in the CDR3. The germline CDR1 and CDR2 sequences are SGDLS and YYNGEE. The CDR3 DNA follows: TGTGCCAGCAGCGCGACAGGTGTCTCCTACGAGCAGTACTTC. It specifies CASSATGVSYEQYF.

The chain carries TRBV11-2 and TRBJ2-1, with a tentative D call TRBD1 (6 bases). V lost 3 bases to trimming and J lost 9 bases, with 15 bases between them. The CDR3 runs to 14 residues. Germline V CDR1 and CDR2: SGHAT, FQNNGV. The CDR3, as DNA: TGTGCCAGCAGCTTGGGGGCAGGGTGGGGTGAGCAGTTCTTC. It specifies CASSLGAGWGEQFF. The entire variable domain, with the rest obtained from reference TRBV11-2 and TRBJ2-1, is as follows: EAGVAQSPRYKIIEKRQSVAFWCNPISGHATLYWYQQILGQGPKLLIQFQNNGVVDDSQLPKDRFSAERLKGVDSTLKIQPAKLEDSAVYLCASSLGAGWGEQFFGPGTRLTVL.

The gene calls are TRBV28 and TRBJ2-5, with 8 bases that match TRBD1. The CDR3 is 14 residues long. The trim removed 4 bases at V and 5 bases at J, leaving 6 bases unmatched. Germline CDR1 reads MDHEN; CDR2 reads SYDVKM. CDR3 bases: TGTGCCAGCAGTTCAGCAGGGGGCCGTGAGACCCAGTACTTC. This encodes CASSSAGGRETQYF.

The chain couples TRBV5-4 to TRBJ2-2; TRBD1 matches at 12 bases. Germline V gene lookup returns CDR1 SGHNT and CDR2 YYREEE (reference sequence). Unmatched junction bases numbered 5, after V lost 6 bases and J lost 5 bases. The CDR3 contains 15 residues. The CDR3 bases are TGTGCCAGCAACCCGGGACAGGGGGCAACCGGGGAGCTGTTTTTT. Its protein product is CASNPGQGATGELFF.

This rearrangement joins TRBV4-3 to TRBJ2-6; 7 bases agree with TRBD1. Germline V gives CDR1 LGHNA, CDR2 YSLEER. The CDR3 contains 17 residues. Trimming removed 4 bases from V and 1 base from J; junction bases left unmatched: 7. CDR3 sequence (DNA): TGCGCCAGCAGCCCTACGGACAGGACATCTGGGGCCAACGTCCTGACTTTC. It encodes CASSPTDRTSGANVLTF.

This chain links TRBV7-3 with TRBJ2-2; TRBD1 agrees at 7 bases. The trim removed 5 bases at V and 3 bases at J, leaving 6 bases unmatched. This CDR3 region has 15 residues. CDR1 SGHTA and CDR2 FQGTGA come from the germline V gene. The CDR3 DNA is TGTGCCAGCAGCCTATGGACAGGATACACCGGGGAGCTGTTTTTT. Translated: CASSLWTGYTGELFF.

The chain is built from TRBV6-5 and TRBJ2-3, with 10 nucleotides matching TRBD1. The CDR3 has 15 residues. Germline V gene sequence: CDR1 MNHEY, CDR2 SVGAGI. V was clipped by 6 bases and J by 2 bases; unmatched bases: 5. The CDR3 sequence: CASSLGTGATDTQYF. The CDR3 DNA reads as TGTGCCAGCAGCCTCGGGACAGGGGCCACAGATACGCAGTATTTT.

The J gene is TRBJ2-3, the V gene TRBV7-7; 13 bases map to TRBD2. The germline CDR1 and CDR2 sequences are SSHAT and FNYEAQ (reference sequence). This CDR3 comprises 14 residues. The CDR3 is CASGLAGATDTQYF. As DNA, the CDR3 is TGTGCTAGCGGACTAGCGGGAGCCACAGATACGCAGTATTTT.

The V gene is TRBV9, the J gene TRBJ1-3; D is undetermined. Trimming stripped 4 bases from V and 6 bases from J, with 14 bases between. The germline CDR1 and CDR2 sequences are SGDLS and YYNGEE. CDR3 length: 14 residues. CDR3 DNA: TGTGCCAGCAGCCCACTGGGAGGATCAAACACCATATATTTT. Protein product: CASSPLGGSNTIYF.

The J gene is TRBJ1-3, the V gene TRBV5-1; 7 bases fit TRBD1. Germline V gives CDR1 SGHRS, CDR2 YFSETQ. The J segment lost 0 bases and the V segment lost 0 bases, leaving 6 bases of the junction unmatched. The CDR3 length is 17 residues. In DNA form, the CDR3 reads TGCGCCAGCAGCTTGGCCGGGACAGCAGACTCTGGAAACACCATATATTTT. Its translation: CASSLAGTADSGNTIYF.

This chain links TRBV7-2 with TRBJ2-3; 13 nucleotides line up with TRBD2. The CDR3 extends over 17 amino acids. Germline V CDR1 and CDR2: SGHTA, FQGNSA. The J segment lost 2 bases and the V segment lost 5 bases, leaving 7 bases of the junction unmatched. The CDR3 protein is CASSELAGGVDTDTQYF. CDR3 nucleotide sequence: TGTGCCAGCAGCGAACTAGCGGGGGGGGTCGACACAGATACGCAGTATTTT.

The rearrangement uses TRBV19 and TRBJ2-1; weak D call: TRBD1 (5 bases). Germline V gene data show CDR1 as LNHDA and CDR2 as SQIVND (reference sequence). The CDR3 length is 13 residues. The V gene lost 7 bases and the J gene lost 7 bases, with 14 bases spanning the gap. CDR3 loop: CASTPQGSNEQFF. CDR3 nucleotide sequence: TGTGCCAGTACCCCCCAGGGCAGTAATGAGCAGTTCTTC.

The chain links TRBV7-3 to TRBJ1-1; 9 positions agree with TRBD1. V was pared by 1 base and J by 1 base, with 1 base of the junction left unmatched. CDR1 SGHTA and CDR2 FQGTGA come from the germline V gene. This CDR3 spans 15 amino acids. The CDR3: CASSLMGQGNTEAFF. CDR3 sequence (DNA): TGTGCCAGCAGCTTAATGGGACAGGGGAACACTGAAGCTTTCTTT.

The chain uses TRBV5-1 and TRBJ2-1; TRBD2 matches 13 bases. Per germline, CDR1 SGHRS and CDR2 YFSETQ. The CDR3 sequence is 17 residues long. The ends lost 4 bases at V and 4 bases at J; junction bases unmatched: 8. The CDR3 DNA reads as TGCGCCAGCAGCCTCGGACTAGCGGGAGTTTCATACAATGAGCAGTTCTTC. Protein sequence: CASSLGLAGVSYNEQFF.

This clone was detected a few times. The chain has TRBV4-3 and TRBJ2-6; a possible D gene is TRBD2 (5 bases). CDR1 LGHNA and CDR2 YSLEER come from the germline V gene. V was pared by 0 bases and J by 1 base, with 7 bases between. This CDR3 has 16 amino acids. This CDR3 is CASSQEGSSGANVLTF. Here the CDR3 DNA reads TGCGCCAGCAGCCAAGAGGGGAGTTCTGGGGCCAACGTCCTGACTTTC.

This chain links TRBV30 with TRBJ1-1, with D unresolved. V lost 8 bases and J 1 base, leaving 14 bases between the germline ends. The V gene's germline CDR1 is GTSNPN and CDR2 SVGIG (reference sequence). This CDR3 contains 13 residues. The CDR3 loop is CASPRPGNTEAFF. The CDR3 region has the DNA TGTGCCAGCCCTCGGCCAGGGAACACTGAAGCTTTCTTT.

The rearrangement joins TRBV2 to TRBJ2-3; 8 bases are shared with TRBD2. The V gene's germline CDR1 is SNHLY and CDR2 FYNNEI. The CDR3 contains 14 residues. V lost 3 bases, J lost 6 bases, and 5 bases stayed unmatched. DNA of the CDR3: TGTGCCAGCAGTGAGGGACTAGTCGGCGATACGCAGTATTTT. Translation gives CASSEGLVGDTQYF.